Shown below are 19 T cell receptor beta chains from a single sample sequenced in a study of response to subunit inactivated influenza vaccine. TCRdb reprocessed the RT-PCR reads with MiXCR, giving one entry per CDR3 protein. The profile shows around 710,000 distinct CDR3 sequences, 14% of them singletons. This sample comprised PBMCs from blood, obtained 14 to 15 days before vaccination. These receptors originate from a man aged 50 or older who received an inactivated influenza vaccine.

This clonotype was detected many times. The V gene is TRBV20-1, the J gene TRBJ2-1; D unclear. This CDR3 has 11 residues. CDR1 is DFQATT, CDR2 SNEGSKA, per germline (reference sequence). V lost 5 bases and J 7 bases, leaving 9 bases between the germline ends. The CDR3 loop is CSASTGNEQFF. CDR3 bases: TGCAGTGCTTCTACTGGGAATGAGCAGTTCTTC.

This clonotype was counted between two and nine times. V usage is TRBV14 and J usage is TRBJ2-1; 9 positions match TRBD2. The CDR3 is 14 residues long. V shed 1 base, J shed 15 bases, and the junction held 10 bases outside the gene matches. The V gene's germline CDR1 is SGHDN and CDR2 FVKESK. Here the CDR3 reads CASSQVGGSGSRFF. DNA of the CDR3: TGTGCCAGCAGCCAAGTTGGCGGTAGCGGGAGTCGGTTCTTC.

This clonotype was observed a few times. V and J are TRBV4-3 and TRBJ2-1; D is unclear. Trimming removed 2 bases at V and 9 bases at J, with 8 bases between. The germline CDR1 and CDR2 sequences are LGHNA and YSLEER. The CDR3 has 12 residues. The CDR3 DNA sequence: TGCGCCAGCAGCCAACTTTTGGGTGAGCAGTTCTTC. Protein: CASSQLLGEQFF.

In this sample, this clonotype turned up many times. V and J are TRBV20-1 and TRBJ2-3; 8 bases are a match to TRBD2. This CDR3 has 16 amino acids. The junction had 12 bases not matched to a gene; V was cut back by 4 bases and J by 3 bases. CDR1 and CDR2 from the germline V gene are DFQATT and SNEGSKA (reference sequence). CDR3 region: CSAIGALAELTDTQYF. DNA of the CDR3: TGCAGTGCTATCGGGGCACTAGCGGAGCTTACAGATACGCAGTATTTT.

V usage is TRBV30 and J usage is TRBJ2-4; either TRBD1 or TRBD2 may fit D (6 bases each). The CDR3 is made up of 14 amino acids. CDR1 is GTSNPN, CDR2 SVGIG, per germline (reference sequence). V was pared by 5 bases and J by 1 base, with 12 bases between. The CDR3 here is CAWAGGGAKNIQYF. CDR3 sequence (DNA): TGTGCCTGGGCCGGAGGGGGTGCCAAAAACATTCAGTACTTC.

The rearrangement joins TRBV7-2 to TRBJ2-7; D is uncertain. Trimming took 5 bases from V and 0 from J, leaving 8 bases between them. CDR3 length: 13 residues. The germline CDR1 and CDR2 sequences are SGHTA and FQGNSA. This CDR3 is CASSEYSSYEQYF. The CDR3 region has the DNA TGTGCCAGCAGCGAGTATAGCTCCTACGAGCAGTACTTC.

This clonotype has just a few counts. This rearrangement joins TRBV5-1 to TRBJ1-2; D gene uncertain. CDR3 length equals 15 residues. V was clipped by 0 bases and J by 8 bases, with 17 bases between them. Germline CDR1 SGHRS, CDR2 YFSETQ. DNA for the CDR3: TGCGCCAGCAGCTTGGATACCGCGGGAGGTAAAGGCTACACCTTC. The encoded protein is CASSLDTAGGKGYTF.

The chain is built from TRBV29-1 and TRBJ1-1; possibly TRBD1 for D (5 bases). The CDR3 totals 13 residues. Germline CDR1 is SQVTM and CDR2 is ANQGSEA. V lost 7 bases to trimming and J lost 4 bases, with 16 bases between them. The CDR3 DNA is TGCAGCGCCCCAGAGGGGCAGGCCACTGAAGCTTTCTTT. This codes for CSAPEGQATEAFF.

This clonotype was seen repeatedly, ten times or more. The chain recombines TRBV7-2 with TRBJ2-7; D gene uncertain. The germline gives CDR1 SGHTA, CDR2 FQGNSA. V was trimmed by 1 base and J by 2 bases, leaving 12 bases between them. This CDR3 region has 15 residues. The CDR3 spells CASSLEGSLPYEQYF. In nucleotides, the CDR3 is TGTGCCAGCAGCTTAGAGGGCAGTCTACCCTACGAGCAGTACTTC. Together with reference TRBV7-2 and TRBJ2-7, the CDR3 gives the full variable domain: GAGVSQSPSNKVTEKGKDVELRCDPISGHTALYWYRQSLGQGLEFLIYFQGNSAPDKSGLPSDRFSAERTGGSVSTLTIQRTQQEDSAVYLCASSLEGSLPYEQYFGPGTRLTVT.

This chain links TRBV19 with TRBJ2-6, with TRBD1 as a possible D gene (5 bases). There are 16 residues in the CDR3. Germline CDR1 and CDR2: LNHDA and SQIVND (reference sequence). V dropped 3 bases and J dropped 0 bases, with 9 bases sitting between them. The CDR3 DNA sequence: TGTGCCAGTAGTATTGACAGCGCCTCTGGGGCCAACGTCCTGACTTTC. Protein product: CASSIDSASGANVLTF.

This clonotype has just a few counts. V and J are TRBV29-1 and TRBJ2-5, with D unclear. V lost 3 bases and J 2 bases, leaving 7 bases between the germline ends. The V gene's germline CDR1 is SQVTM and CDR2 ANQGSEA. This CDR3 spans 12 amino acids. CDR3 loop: CSVDQFQETQYF. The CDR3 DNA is TGCAGCGTTGATCAGTTTCAAGAGACCCAGTACTTC.

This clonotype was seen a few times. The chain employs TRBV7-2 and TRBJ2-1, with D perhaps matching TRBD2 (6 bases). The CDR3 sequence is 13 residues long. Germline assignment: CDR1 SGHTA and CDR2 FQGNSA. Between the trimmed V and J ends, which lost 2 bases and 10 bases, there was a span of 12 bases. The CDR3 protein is CASSLSGDGEQFF. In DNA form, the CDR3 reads TGTGCCAGCAGCTTATCGGGGGACGGGGAGCAGTTCTTC. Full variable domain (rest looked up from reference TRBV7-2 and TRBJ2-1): GAGVSQSPSNKVTEKGKDVELRCDPISGHTALYWYRQSLGQGLEFLIYFQGNSAPDKSGLPSDRFSAERTGGSVSTLTIQRTQQEDSAVYLCASSLSGDGEQFFGPGTRLTVL.

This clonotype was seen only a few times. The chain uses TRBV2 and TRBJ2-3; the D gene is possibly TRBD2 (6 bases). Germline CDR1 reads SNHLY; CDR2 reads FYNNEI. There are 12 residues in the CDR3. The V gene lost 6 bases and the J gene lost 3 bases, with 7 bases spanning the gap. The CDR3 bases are TGTGCCAGCAGGCTAGCGACAGATACGCAGTATTTT. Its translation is CASRLATDTQYF.

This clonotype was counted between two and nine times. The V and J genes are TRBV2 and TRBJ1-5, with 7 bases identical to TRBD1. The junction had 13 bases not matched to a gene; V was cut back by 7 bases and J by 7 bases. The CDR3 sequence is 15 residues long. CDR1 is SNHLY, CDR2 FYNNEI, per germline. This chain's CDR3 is CASTREGGGLQPQHF. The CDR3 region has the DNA TGTGCCAGCACCAGAGAAGGGGGCGGTCTCCAGCCCCAGCATTTT.

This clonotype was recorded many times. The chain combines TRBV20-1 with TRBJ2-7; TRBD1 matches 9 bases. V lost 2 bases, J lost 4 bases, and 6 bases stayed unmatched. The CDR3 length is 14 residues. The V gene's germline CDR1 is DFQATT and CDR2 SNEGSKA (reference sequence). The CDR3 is CSARNTGGRYEQYF. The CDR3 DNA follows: TGCAGTGCTAGAAATACAGGGGGCCGATACGAGCAGTACTTC.

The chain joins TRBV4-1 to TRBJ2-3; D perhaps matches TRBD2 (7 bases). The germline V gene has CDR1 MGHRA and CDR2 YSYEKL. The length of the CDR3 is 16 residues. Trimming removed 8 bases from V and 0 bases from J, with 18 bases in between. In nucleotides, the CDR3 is TGCGCCAGCGGACGAGGGGGGGGGGAAAGCACAGATACGCAGTATTTT. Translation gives CASGRGGGESTDTQYF.

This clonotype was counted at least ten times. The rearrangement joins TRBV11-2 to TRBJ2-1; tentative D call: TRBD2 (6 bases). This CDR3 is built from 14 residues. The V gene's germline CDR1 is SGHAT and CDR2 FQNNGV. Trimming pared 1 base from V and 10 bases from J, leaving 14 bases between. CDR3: CASSLGFGGAEQFF. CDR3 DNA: TGTGCCAGCAGCTTAGGGTTCGGCGGGGCCGAGCAGTTCTTC.

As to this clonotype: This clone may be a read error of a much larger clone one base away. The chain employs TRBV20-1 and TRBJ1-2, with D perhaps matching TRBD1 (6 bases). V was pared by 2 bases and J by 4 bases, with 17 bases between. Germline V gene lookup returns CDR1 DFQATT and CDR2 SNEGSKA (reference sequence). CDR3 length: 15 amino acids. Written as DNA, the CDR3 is TGCAGTGCTAGATCACTGGCAGGGGATACCTATGGCTACACCTTC. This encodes CSARSLAGDTYGYTF.

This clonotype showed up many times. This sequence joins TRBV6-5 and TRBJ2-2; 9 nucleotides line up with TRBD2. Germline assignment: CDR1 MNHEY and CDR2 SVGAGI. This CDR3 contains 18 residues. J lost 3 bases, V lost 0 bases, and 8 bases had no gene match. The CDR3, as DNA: TGTGCCAGCAGTTACTCCATGGCTAGCGGGACATACACCGGGGAGCTGTTTTTT. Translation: CASSYSMASGTYTGELFF.